This is a list of T cell receptor beta chains from one sample in a study of T-cell memory formation after mild COVID-19. TCRdb re-analysed the 5' RACE reads in MiXCR, keeping a single row per CDR3 protein. The repertoire consists of some 450,000 distinct CDR3 sequences, with approximately 19% occurring once and the leading ten covering roughly 21%. Material: PBMCs or a T cell subset sorted from them (not recorded which). All receptors derive from a young man who had mild COVID-19 (a few samples of this study predate the infection). Cell type and time point are not known. Both conserved end residues are part of each CDR3. D genes are given only for firm matches. Clone size, where shown, is once, few, many, or a class for clones that have expanded.

abundance,j_gene,v_gene,len,d_gene,CDR3nt,CDR3aa
many,TRBJ2-3,TRBV12-3/TRBV12-4,13,-,TGTGCCAGCAGTTTATGGGGGTCAGATACGCAGTATTTT,CASSLWGSDTQYF
-,TRBJ2-7,TRBV6-6,15,-,TGTGCCAGCAGGGCGTTTCGGGGGAGCGTCTACGAGCAGTACTTC,CASRAFRGSVYEQYF
few,TRBJ2-5,TRBV24-1,11,-,TGTGCCACCAGTGATCGGGAGACCCAGTACTTC,CATSDRETQYF
-,TRBJ1-1,TRBV10-3,14,-,TGTGCCATCACTCGAGACGGCATGAACACTGAAGCTTTCTTT,CAITRDGMNTEAFF
few,TRBJ2-3,TRBV7-2,15,-,TGTGCCAGCAGCTTAGCTAGCGGTAATCCAGATACGCAGTATTTT,CASSLASGNPDTQYF
-,TRBJ2-7,TRBV2,14,TRBD1,TGTGCCAGCAGGGCCGGGACAGGGGCCTACGAGCAGTACTTC,CASRAGTGAYEQYF
-,TRBJ2-4,TRBV6-1,15,TRBD1,TGTGCCAGCAGAGCCGGGACAGGGACCAAAAACATTCAGTACTTC,CASRAGTGTKNIQYF
-,TRBJ1-6,TRBV6-1,15,-,TGTGCCAGCAGTGAACCCAAATCCTATAATTCACCCCTCCACTTT,CASSEPKSYNSPLHF
few,TRBJ1-2,TRBV11-2,15,-,TGTGCCAGCAGCTTAGATCACACGGATAACTATGGCTACACCTTC,CASSLDHTDNYGYTF
-,TRBJ1-1,TRBV18,10,-,TGTGCCAGCTCACCAGGGGAAGCTTTCTTT,CASSPGEAFF
few,TRBJ2-3,TRBV12-3/TRBV12-4,15,-,TGTGCCAGCAGCGAAAAGCGGTCTAGCACAGATACGCAGTATTTT,CASSEKRSSTDTQYF
-,TRBJ2-5,TRBV7-9,16,TRBD1,TGTGCCAGCAGCTTAGGACCGACAGGGACGCAAGAGACCCAGTACTTC,CASSLGPTGTQETQYF
few,TRBJ2-2,TRBV9,15,TRBD2,TGTGCCAGCAGCCAGACGGGGGGTCACACCGGGGAGCTGTTTTTT,CASSQTGGHTGELFF
-,TRBJ1-1,TRBV6-2/TRBV6-3,13,-,TGTGCCAGCAGTGCCAAGGGGAGGGTTGAAGCTTTCTTT,CASSAKGRVEAFF
-,TRBJ2-7,TRBV14,16,TRBD2,TGTGCCAGCAGCCAAGTTGGGACTAGCGGGGCCGACGAGCAGTACTTC,CASSQVGTSGADEQYF
-,TRBJ2-5,TRBV5-1,14,-,TGCGCCAGCAGACATGGCGGGGAAGGGGAGACCCAGTACTTC,CASRHGGEGETQYF